These 3 T cell receptor beta chains were all obtained from the same sample, sequenced in a study of T and B cells in COVID-19 patients. From blood, roughly 220-550 ng of genomic DNA served as TRB template. BIOMED2 TRB-A/B primer pools were used in multiplex TRB PCR. Via MiXCR, TCRdb re-called the multiplex PCR reads, giving one row per CDR3 protein. Seen here are about 4,100 distinct CDR3 sequences, about 28% observed once, and the top ten hold about two fifths. The material sequenced was blood. The receptors come from a human donor with active COVID-19. The donor label of this sample is uncertain.

A note on this clonotype: Its ends do not fully match the called genes, so a read error is possible. As DNA, the CDR3 is TGTGCCAGCTCACAGAGAAATTCACACCTCCACTTT. Translated: CASSQRNSHLHF. The chain recombines TRBV18 with TRBJ1-6; D call uncertain. The CDR3 runs to 12 residues. Germline V CDR1 and CDR2: KGHSH, LQKENI.

This clonotype is labeled as medium-sized. This chain joins TRBV6-5 and TRBJ2-1; TRBD1 is a possible D gene (5 bases). CDR1 MNHEY and CDR2 SVGAGI come from the germline V gene. V gave up 6 bases and J gave up 4 bases, with 7 bases separating them. The CDR3 length is 12 residues. CDR3 coding DNA: TGTGCCAGCAGGGACAAGTACAATGAGCAGTTCTTC. It encodes CASRDKYNEQFF.

In this sample, this clonotype is medium-sized. The J gene is TRBJ2-7, the V gene TRBV27; tentatively, D is TRBD1 or TRBD2 (5 bases each). Trimming took 2 bases from V and 3 from J, leaving 8 bases between them. The CDR3 has 13 amino acids. Germline CDR1 reads MNHEY; CDR2 reads SMNVEV (reference sequence). The CDR3 loop is CASSLRGDYEQYF. For the CDR3, the DNA is TGTGCCAGCAGTTTAAGAGGGGACTACGAGCAGTACTTC.